What follows describes a single TCR beta chain. Its antigen is not identified. V lost 0 bases to trimming and J lost 3 bases; unmatched junction nucleotides: 9. The CDR3 loop spans 17 amino acids. Germline CDR1 SQVTM, CDR2 ANQGSEA. As to treatment: oral pan-JAK inhibitor, 5-10 mg twice daily. Samples from alopecia areata patients were lesional scalp punch biopsies and peripheral blood. This sample was included in a study of CD8+ T cells in alopecia areata. Study overall: Treatment comprised oral tofacitinib, 5 to 10 mg twice daily, in treated patients.

RNA was isolated and reverse transcribed to cDNA, the sequencing template. Profiling relied on immunoSEQ multiplex PCR, and the TCRdb table lists in-frame clones only, not all of them. This sample has over 90,000 clones; around 84% occur once, and the top ten carry roughly 10%. Broader study findings: While tofacitinib was given, many expanded lesional clones persisted in scalp and blood.

This TCR came from a human donor with alopecia areata. This specimen was CD8+ T cells sorted from blood, taken between weeks 30 and 35, from a patient treated with tofacitinib. The chain recombines TRBV29-1 with TRBJ2-1; TRBD1 matches 9 bases. CDR3 in amino acids: CSVEDDIGDRDYNEQFF. The CDR3 DNA reads TGCAGCGTTGAAGATGATATTGGGGACAGGGACTACAATGAGCAGTTCTTC.